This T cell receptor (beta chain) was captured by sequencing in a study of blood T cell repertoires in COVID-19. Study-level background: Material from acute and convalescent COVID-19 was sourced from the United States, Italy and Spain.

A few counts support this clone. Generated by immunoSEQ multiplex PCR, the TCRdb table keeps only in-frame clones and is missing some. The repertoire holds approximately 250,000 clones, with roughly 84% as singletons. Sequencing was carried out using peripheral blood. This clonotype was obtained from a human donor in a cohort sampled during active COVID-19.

The CDR3 DNA is TGTGCCAGCAGCCAATCTTCTGGGGCAGCGGGAAACACCATATATTTT. Residues: CASSQSSGAAGNTIYF. The chain uses TRBV3-1 (or the pseudogene TRBV3-2) and TRBJ1-3, with TRBD1 as a possible D gene (5 bases). The germline V and J ends were trimmed by 2 bases and 4 bases, with 15 bases remaining between them. The CDR3 length is 16 residues. The germline gives CDR1 LGHDT, CDR2 YNNKEL (reference sequence).